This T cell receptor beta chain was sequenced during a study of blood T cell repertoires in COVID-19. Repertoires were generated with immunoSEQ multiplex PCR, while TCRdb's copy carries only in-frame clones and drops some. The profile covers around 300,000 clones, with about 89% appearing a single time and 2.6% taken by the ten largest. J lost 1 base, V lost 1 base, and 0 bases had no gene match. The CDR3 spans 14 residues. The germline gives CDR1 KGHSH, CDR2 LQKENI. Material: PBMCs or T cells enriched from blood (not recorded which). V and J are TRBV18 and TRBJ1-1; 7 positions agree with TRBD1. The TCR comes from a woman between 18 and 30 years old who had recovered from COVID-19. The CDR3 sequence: CASSPQGANTEAFF. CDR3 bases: TGTGCCAGCTCACCACAGGGGGCGAACACTGAAGCTTTCTTT.